These 9 T cell receptor beta chains were all obtained from the same sample, sequenced in a study of blood T cell repertoires in COVID-19. The protocol was immunoSEQ multiplex PCR, while the TCRdb copy is restricted to in-frame clones and leaves out a portion. The table records 55,000 to 80,000 clones, more than 75% of them present only once. Source material: peripheral blood. The receptors stem from an older woman with acute or convalescent COVID-19.

This clone was picked up one time. The J gene is TRBJ1-1, the V gene TRBV7-9; tentative D call: TRBD1 (5 bases). The length of the CDR3 is 13 residues. Germline loops: CDR1 SEHNR, CDR2 FQNEAQ (reference sequence). V lost 3 bases and J 10 bases, leaving 15 bases between the germline ends. As DNA, the CDR3 is TGTGCCAGCAGCTTCTACGGGGGAGTGGGAGCTTTCTTT. This sequence encodes CASSFYGGVGAFF.

This clone occurred once. The chain couples TRBV23-1 to TRBJ2-7; 8 positions match TRBD2. TRBV23-1 is an open reading frame whose function is uncertain. The CDR3 is 16 amino acids. V trimming: 2 bases; J trimming: 7 bases; junction bases outside the gene matches: 13. In nucleotides, the CDR3 is TGCGCCAGCAGTCAAACCGGGACTAGGAAACCGCGAGAGCAGTACGTC. It translates to CASSQTGTRKPREQYV.

The genes are TRBV13 and TRBJ2-3; unclear D gene. Trimming stripped 5 bases from V and 0 bases from J, with 3 bases between. This CDR3 has 12 amino acids. Germline CDR1 PRHDT, CDR2 FYEKMQ (reference sequence). The CDR3 DNA follows: TGTGCCAGCAGCCCGAGCACAGATACGCAGTATTTT. It specifies CASSPSTDTQYF.

The rearrangement joins TRBV9 to TRBJ2-3, with 8 bases lining up with TRBD2. The J segment lost 6 bases and the V segment lost 2 bases, leaving 5 bases of the junction unmatched. Germline CDR1 is SGDLS and CDR2 is YYNGEE. This CDR3 comprises 14 residues. CDR3 in DNA: TGTGCCAGCAGCGTCCGGACTAGCCTCGATACGCAGTATTTT. This codes for CASSVRTSLDTQYF.

The V call is TRBV6-5, the J call TRBJ2-7; 8 nucleotides align to TRBD2. Trimming at V came to 5 bases and at J to 2 bases, leaving 5 bases not matched to a gene. This CDR3 is built from 14 residues. Germline CDR1 and CDR2: MNHEY and SVGAGI. The CDR3 region is CASSPAGGAYEQYV. The CDR3 nucleotides read TGTGCCAGCAGTCCGGCGGGGGGCGCCTACGAGCAGTACGTC.

V is TRBV7-9 and J is TRBJ2-2; perhaps TRBD1 as D (6 bases). CDR3 length equals 15 residues. Germline V gene sequence: CDR1 SEHNR, CDR2 FQNEAQ (reference sequence). The V end was cut by 7 bases, the J end by 2 bases, with 14 bases between. CDR3 residues: CASTPGTPNTGELFF. For the CDR3, the DNA is TGTGCCAGCACTCCCGGGACACCTAACACCGGGGAGCTGTTTTTT. The entire variable domain, with the rest obtained from reference TRBV7-9 and TRBJ2-2, is as follows: DTGVSQNPRHKITKRGQNVTFRCDPISEHNRLYWYRQTLGQGPEFLTYFQNEAQLEKSRLLSDRFSAERPKGSFSTLEIQRTEQGDSAMYLCASTPGTPNTGELFFGEGSRLTVL.

V and J are TRBV6-2 or TRBV6-3 and TRBJ2-1; 9 bases are shared with TRBD1. V was pared by 4 bases and J by 7 bases, with 5 bases of the junction left unmatched. CDR3 size: 14 residues. The V gene's germline CDR1 is MNHEY and CDR2 SVGEGT. In DNA, the CDR3 is TGTGCCAGCAGTTCCCGGACAGGGGAAAATGAGCAGTTCTTC. Encoded protein: CASSSRTGENEQFF.

This clone was observed a few times. The CDR3 loop is CATSERTSNEQFF. The CDR3 nucleotides read TGTGCCACCAGTGAGCGGACTAGCAATGAGCAGTTCTTC. V gene TRBV24-1 combines with J gene TRBJ2-1; TRBD2 matches at 7 bases. The CDR3 runs 13 residues. With V trimmed by 4 bases and J by 6 bases, 2 bases remained unmatched. Germline CDR1 KGHDR, CDR2 SFDVKD.

V usage is TRBV5-5 and J usage is TRBJ1-3; D is possibly TRBD1 (6 bases). CDR1 SGHKS and CDR2 YYEKEE come from the germline V gene (reference sequence). This CDR3 has 13 amino acids. Between the trimmed V and J ends, which lost 6 bases and 6 bases, there was a span of 13 bases. This CDR3 reads CASMGQGINTIYF. CDR3 nucleotide sequence: TGTGCCAGCATGGGGCAGGGGATAAACACCATATATTTT.